Listed below are T cell receptor beta chains from one sample, sequenced in a study of OX40 agonist ivuxolimab in advanced cancers. The protocol was immunoSEQ multiplex PCR, while the TCRdb copy is restricted to in-frame clones and leaves out a portion. The sample lists some 62,000 clones, about 92% occurring once. This specimen consisted of CD4+ or CD8+ T cells sorted from blood, obtained in a trial of the OX40 agonist ivuxolimab. These receptors all stem from an adult with an advanced solid tumor such as melanoma, head and neck, liver or kidney cancer. CDR3s leave out the opening cysteine and the closing phenylalanine or tryptophan.

>TRBV13|TRBJ1-5
ASKLRSGGPQH
>TRBV2|TRBJ2-1
ASNEGYNEQF
>TRBV30|TRBJ2-2
AWIPGQGLTGELF
>TRBV7-3|TRBJ2-1
ASSSGPKLVQITYNEQF
>TRBV7-3|TRBJ2-3
ASSLGASGADTDTQY
>TRBV6-5|TRBJ1-1
ASSHGMNTEAF
>TRBV5-5|TRBJ1-2
ASSLEYLFGYT
>TRBV30|TRBJ2-7
AWVGTATYEQY
>TRBV29-1|TRBJ2-1
SVGGRVGVNEQF
>TRBV18|TRBJ2-1
ASSPPLSEQF
>TRBV2|TRBJ1-2
ASRFAYGYT
>TRBV5-1|TRBJ2-7
ASSFGIGGFSYEQY
>TRBV5-1|TRBJ2-1
ASSLVLAGGGEQF
>TRBV14|TRBJ1-1
ASSQQLNTEAF
>TRBV5-4|TRBJ2-3
ASSLRASGSTDTQY
>TRBV12-5|-
ASGPRDRGNEQY
>TRBV5-1|TRBJ2-3
ASSLDGTDGDTQY
>TRBV18|TRBJ1-6
ATRVGNSPLH
>TRBV2|TRBJ1-2
ASSFTGEGYT
>TRBV19|TRBJ2-1
ASSVTSGGRNEQF
>TRBV7-3|TRBJ2-7
ASSLISGSEEY
>TRBV19|TRBJ2-7
ASSIARTAYEQY
>TRBV18|TRBJ1-4
ASSPTPDPSGKLF
>TRBV27|TRBJ1-5
ASSNAGGGLVGNQPQH
>TRBV6-5|TRBJ1-2
ASSYPGRGGDYT
>TRBV21-1|TRBJ1-5
ASSKERDQPQH
>TRBV6-6|TRBJ2-2
ASRTSGGRGELF
>TRBV10-3|TRBJ1-1
AISESGGAMNTEAF
>TRBV14|TRBJ1-1
ASSHLTGTHSPEAF
>TRBV2|TRBJ2-7
ASRGAEGEQY
>TRBV5-4|TRBJ2-5
ASTKLAGGQETQY